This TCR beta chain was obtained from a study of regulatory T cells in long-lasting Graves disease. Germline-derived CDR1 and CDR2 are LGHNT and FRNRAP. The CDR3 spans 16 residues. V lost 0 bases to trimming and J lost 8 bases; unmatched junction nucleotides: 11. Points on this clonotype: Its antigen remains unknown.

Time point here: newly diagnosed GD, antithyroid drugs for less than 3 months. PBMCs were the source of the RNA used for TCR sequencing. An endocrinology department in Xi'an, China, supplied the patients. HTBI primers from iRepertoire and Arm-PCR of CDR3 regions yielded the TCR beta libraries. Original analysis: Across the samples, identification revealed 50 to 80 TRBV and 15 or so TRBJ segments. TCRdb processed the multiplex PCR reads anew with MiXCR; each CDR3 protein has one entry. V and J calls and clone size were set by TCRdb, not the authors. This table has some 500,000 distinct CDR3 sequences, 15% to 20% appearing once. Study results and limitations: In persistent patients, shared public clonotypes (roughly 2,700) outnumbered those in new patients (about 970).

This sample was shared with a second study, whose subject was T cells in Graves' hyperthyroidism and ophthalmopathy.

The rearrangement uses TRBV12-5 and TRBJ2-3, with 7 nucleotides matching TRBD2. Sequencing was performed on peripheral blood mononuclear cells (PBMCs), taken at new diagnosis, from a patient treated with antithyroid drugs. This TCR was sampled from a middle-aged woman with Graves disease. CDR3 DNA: TGTGCTAGTGGTTTGGTACTGGGAAGCGGGGTTGGTACGCAGTATTTT. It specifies CASGLVLGSGVGTQYF. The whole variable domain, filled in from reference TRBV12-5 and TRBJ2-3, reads DARVTQTPRHKVTEMGQEVTMRCQPILGHNTVFWYRQTMMQGLELLAYFRNRAPLDDSGMPKDRFSAEMPDATLATLKIQPSEPRDSAVYFCASGLVLGSGVGTQYFGPGTRLTVL.